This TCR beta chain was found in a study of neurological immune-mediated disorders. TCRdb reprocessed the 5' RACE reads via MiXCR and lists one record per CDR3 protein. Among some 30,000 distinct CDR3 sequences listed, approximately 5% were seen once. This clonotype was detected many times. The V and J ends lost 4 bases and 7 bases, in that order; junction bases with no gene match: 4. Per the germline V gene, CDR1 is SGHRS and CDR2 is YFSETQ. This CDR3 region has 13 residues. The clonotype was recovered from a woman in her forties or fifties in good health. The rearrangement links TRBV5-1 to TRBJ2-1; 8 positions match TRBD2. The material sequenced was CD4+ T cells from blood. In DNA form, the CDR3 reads TGCGCCAGCAGCGAGCGGGGGTTGAATGAGCAGTTCTTC. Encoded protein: CASSERGLNEQFF. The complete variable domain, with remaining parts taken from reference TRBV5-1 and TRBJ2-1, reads KAGVTQTPRYLIKTRGQQVTLSCSPISGHRSVSWYQQTPGQGLQFLFEYFSETQRNKGNFPGRFSGRQFSNSRSEMNVSTLELGDSALYLCASSERGLNEQFFGPGTRLTVL.